This TCR beta chain was sequenced during a study of cytomegalovirus exposure and HLA in healthy donors (dated by TCRdb to about 2017). For context, the study as a whole: An earlier analysis of 550 to 700 of the donors reported 250 to 300 Gb of sequence data and some 100 million unique TCR beta sequences from about 179 million T cells. An early release covering 500 to 750 HLA-typed donors comprised 250 to 350 gigabases of sequencing data and some 79 million unique TCR sequences. Among the approximately 400 genotyped donors, 81% belonged to the genetic ancestry cluster associated with self-reported Caucasian donors. The study aimed to test whether cataloging public T cell receptors could reveal signatures of past pathogen exposure. Using immunosequencing, the study profiled T cell repertoires from 640 or so subjects and related those repertoires to cytomegalovirus serostatus. Along with the approximately 650-subject first cohort, a separate validation cohort of about 110 different subjects was used. High-throughput TCR immunosequencing, statistical association of individual TCRs with disease status, and machine learning were combined to predict cytomegalovirus infection status. A later analysis re-examined previously published TCR beta repertoires from just over 650 donors and added high-resolution HLA genotyping to investigate patterns of TCR occurrence. Rather than using new phenotypic data, the later analysis identified candidate immune exposures from TCR beta sequences and from how often those sequences occurred across donors. An earlier analysis of approximately 500 of the donors applied high-throughput TCR beta sequencing to assess whether each TCR beta V gene segment acted as functional or pseudogenic. Donor age, sex, ethnicity and CMV serostatus were collected together with the repertoire data. In a later genetic analysis, genome-wide SNP genotypes for about 65% of the roughly 670 donors were used, and that subset was treated as a discovery cohort. All discovery cohort repertoires had been generated using a single sequencing platform. HLA typing included class I and class II loci at four-digit resolution. Typing coverage differed by locus: A, B, C, DRB1 and DQB1 were typed in about 629-640 donors, DQA1 in 522, DPA1 in around 580, and DPB1 in around 440. A handful of DR-DQ haplotypes were handled as single units for association and clustering because linkage in the cohort was strong. Among 350 to 400 genotyped donors of the cohort, an average of 235,054 unique TCR beta nucleotide sequences were sequenced per donor, approximately 20% of them non-productive. Summary of the overall study and its limitations: A few of the identified cytomegalovirus-associated TCR beta chains were confirmed in vitro to be specific for cytomegalovirus antigens. Most TCR sequences were seen in very few donors, while some public TCRs were found in many individuals. In a later genetic analysis, fewer N-insertions in productive TCRs were reported among donors in an Asian-associated ancestry cluster than the approximately 710-donor mean. A later analysis associated 15,000 to 20,000 TCR beta sequences with specific HLA alleles at a false discovery rate of 0.05. Because the 87-base-pair reads could not distinguish some IMGT-functional V segments, including TRBV6-2 and TRBV6-3, those segments were excluded. A later analysis found that most CMV-associated TCR beta chains appeared HLA-restricted, with HLA associations seemingly driven largely by CMV exposure. It was suggested by the authors that the approach could potentially be generalized to other disease states and immunological phenotypes. CMV serostatus was the only immune exposure information available for the cohort. Several of the top co-occurrence clusters appeared to be linked to parvovirus B19, influenza, CMV and Epstein-Barr virus, according to a later analysis. V-gene and J-gene trimming of TCR beta chains was associated with a missense DCLRE1C variant in a later genetic analysis, and the association was replicated in an independent cohort. In a later analysis, the rate of TCR association differed among HLA loci, with DRB1 alleles having the most associated TCRs and HLA-C alleles having the fewest. In a later analysis, HLA-associated TCR beta chains showed more clonal expansion and lower generation probabilities than non-associated chains that were equally common. Sequencing depth was assumed to be roughly uniform across donors in the presence/absence analyses, though that assumption may not hold. Strong co-occurrence of HLA alleles, especially DR and DQ, made assigning TCR associations to individual alleles difficult. An earlier analysis of 587 of the donors showed that most TCR beta V segments appeared in productive rearrangements either about 87% or about 30% of the time, which broadly matched IMGT annotations. Correlated functional status among segregating V segments might be attributable to linkage disequilibrium, but an unknown experimental factor could not be ruled out. The classifier was reported to diagnose cytomegalovirus status with high specificity and sensitivity in both the original and validation cohorts. Because some donors lacked HLA typing at each locus, the association tests relied only on the typed subset. Because counts were too low, 15 to 20 rarely observed V segments, including chromosome 9 orphons, were excluded from the earlier analysis of 500 to 700 of the donors. This cohort had only TCR beta chains sequenced, and the lack of alpha or paired-chain data limited which features could be detected. A further reported finding was that TCR beta sequences accurately predicted the HLA-A and HLA-B alleles for most subjects in the first cohort. The study gave a list of about 150 TCR beta chains associated with cytomegalovirus. The sequencing pipeline was judged likely to have produced a cluster of highly shared sequence variants as a technical artifact.

In total, roughly 710 healthy bone marrow donors made up the cohort. At the time of sampling, all cohort members were nominally healthy, though unrecorded immune exposures were likely present. The donor was CMV seropositive and belonged to the group of 250 to 300 seropositive cohort members. A peripheral blood sample was provided by each donor, and peripheral blood mononuclear cells were used for TCR beta sequencing. The Qiagen DNeasy Blood Extraction Kit was used to extract genomic DNA from the blood cell samples. CDR1 and CDR2, per the germline V gene (reference sequence), are MNHNY and SVGAGI. The CDR3 sequence holds 14 residues, the cysteine and phenylalanine included. Only CDR3 DNA remains: 42 bases, in frame from the first base. The library was produced with the immunoSEQ multiplex PCR assay. The multiplex PCR relied on a mix of 60 forward primers for TCR Vbeta segments and 13 reverse primers for TCR Jbeta segments. The CDR3 region of rearranged TCR beta genes was amplified from genomic DNA by a multiplex PCR assay. The Illumina HiSeq System was used to sequence the amplified TCR beta libraries as 87-base-pair reads. Under the source paper's analysis protocol: In a later analysis, about 80 million unique TCR beta chains were counted across the approximately 640 repertoires, and approximately 9.9 million of these chains were shared by at least two donors. Raw reads were error-corrected and collapsed into unique sequences with a nearest-neighbor algorithm that merged closely related sequences to remove PCR and sequencing errors. CDR3 sequences were aligned to IMGT reference sequences to assign V, D and J gene segments. For a sequence to be retained, a match of at least six nucleotides was required to both a V gene segment and a J gene segment. A rearrangement counted as productive if the CDR3 had no stop codons and remained in frame with V and J, and every other rearrangement counted as non-productive. Following IMGT convention, CDR3 was defined as the stretch from the second conserved V-encoded cysteine up to the conserved J-encoded phenylalanine. In an earlier analysis of around 600 of the donors, sequences lacking an unambiguous match to a single V gene segment were excluded. An earlier analysis of a few hundred of the donors called V segments functional above 56.7% productive rearrangements and segregating when the between-donor standard deviation exceeded 5%. A statistical classification framework was built for diagnosing cytomegalovirus status from the catalog of TCR beta chain sequences. A later analysis assigned V and J genes by comparing TCR nucleotide sequences with IMGT/GENE-DB human TR gene sequences. In a later analysis, CDR3 sequences and most-parsimonious VDJ recombination scenarios were assigned using the TCRdist pipeline. In a later analysis, every TCR beta chain was defined by the combination of its CDR3 amino acid sequence and its V-gene family, and reads without a unique V-gene family were dropped. A later analysis removed 592 highly shared, low-generation-probability nucleotide sequences to deal with suspected cross-contamination and a sequencing artifact. For each public chain, a later analysis derived a clonal expansion index from normalized ranks of inferred template counts within each repertoire. Generation probabilities in a later analysis came from a VDJ recombination model fitted to out-of-frame rearrangements, and those results were checked against IGoR. In a later analysis, TCR-TCR, TCR-HLA and TCR-CMV co-occurrence was scored with hypergeometric tests, and a repertoire-size bias correction was applied to TCR pairs. In a later analysis, false discovery rates were estimated by permuting HLA or CMV assignments 20 times. In a later analysis, co-occurring TCRs were grouped using DBSCAN, and TCRdist sequence similarity was added for clustering within HLA-allele-positive subsets. For co-occurrence clustering, repertoires with fewer than 30,000 or more than 120,000 public chains were excluded, along with 5 or 6 repertoires with anomalous nucleotide sharing. TCRdb took this table from immuneACCESS and kept in-frame rearrangements with V and J called. Such tables lack part of the clones; where checked against another copy, unresolved V genes explain under half of the gap, and the rest is unexplained. V and J calls and clone size are as listed in that table; D and trimming were resolved from the DNA. In all, the sample holds 70,000 to 90,000 clones, and roughly four fifths of those were seen once. The ten largest clones capture 9.5% to 13% of the sample.

Regarding this clone: Its antigen has not been determined. The junction does not match germline at one end; this may be a read error.

The rearrangement joined TRBV6-6 to TRBJ2-7, with 9 central nucleotides matching TRBD1. What was sequenced was PBMCs. The TCR originated in a male donor in good health and CMV-seropositive. DNA sequence: TGTGCCGGCAGTCCGGGGACAGGGCAGGGCGAGCAGTACTTC. Translated, it gives CAGSPGTGQGEQYF.